What follows are 8 T cell receptor beta chains derived from one specimen sequenced in a study of vaccination and CD4 T cells after COVID-19. The Oncomine TCR Beta short-read assay generated sequence data from the DNA of cultured CD4+ T cells. In TCRdb, the PCR reads were re-called with MiXCR into one record per CDR3 protein. The sample lists about 14,000 distinct CDR3 sequences, 45% to 65% seen once, with about an eighth in the top ten. No antigen is known for these receptors. Treatment noted: roughly 10-day PBMC culture with coronavirus spike peptide pools or control peptides (ViraFEST assay). Sequencing used CD4+ T cells from blood, cultured in vitro. The receptors originated from a human donor who had recovered from COVID-19.

The genes are TRBV27 and TRBJ2-1; 10 positions agree with TRBD2. The CDR3 sequence is 17 residues long. Germline V gene lookup returns CDR1 MNHEY and CDR2 SMNVEV (reference sequence). Trimming took 5 bases from V and 0 from J; bases not matched to a gene: 7. CDR3 nucleotides: TGTGCCAGCAGTGCCGGACTAGCGGCTAGCTCCTACAATGAGCAGTTCTTC. The encoded protein is CASSAGLAASSYNEQFF.

V usage is TRBV18 and J usage is TRBJ1-1, with D hard to call. V was clipped by 0 bases and J by 7 bases, with 9 bases between them. CDR3 length: 13 amino acids. CDR1 is KGHSH and CDR2 is LQKENI in the germline V gene. CDR3 DNA sequence: TGTGCCAGCTCACCACCAGGAGATCATGAAGCTTTCTTT. Translated, it gives CASSPPGDHEAFF.

The V gene is TRBV20-1, the J gene TRBJ1-5; D remains ambiguous. Per germline, CDR1 DFQATT and CDR2 SNEGSKA (reference sequence). The length of the CDR3 is 12 residues. V lost 1 base to trimming and J lost 12 bases, with 13 bases between them. In DNA form, the CDR3 reads TGCAGTGCTAGAGGGGCCGACCGAGGCCAGCATTTT. It codes for CSARGADRGQHF.

The table lists this clonotype with a few counts. V usage is TRBV19 and J usage is TRBJ1-5; weak D call: TRBD1 (5 bases). Germline assignment: CDR1 LNHDA and CDR2 SQIVND (reference sequence). The CDR3 covers 15 residues. Trimming left V 5 bases short and J 4 bases short, with 15 bases between. The CDR3 reads CASSFRQNYNQPQHF. The DNA for the CDR3 is TGTGCCAGTAGTTTTCGACAGAACTATAATCAGCCCCAGCATTTT.

The CDR3 bases are TGTGCCAGCAGCCCTGAACCCGACAGGGTTCGCACTGAAGCTTTCTTT. It specifies CASSPEPDRVRTEAFF. The chain is built from TRBV7-2 and TRBJ1-1; the match to TRBD1 covers 7 bases. After removal of 5 bases from V and 4 bases from J, the junction contained 13 bases not matched to a gene. CDR1 and CDR2 (germline): SGHTA, FQGNSA. This CDR3 is built from 16 residues.

The rearrangement links TRBV30 to TRBJ1-2; D unresolved. In germline, CDR1 is GTSNPN, CDR2 SVGIG (reference sequence). The CDR3 is 15 residues long. Deletions cut 0 bases from V and 10 bases from J, with 21 bases between. CDR3 sequence: CAWSVPGLRIRDYTF. DNA for the CDR3: TGTGCCTGGAGTGTTCCCGGATTGAGGATTCGTGACTACACCTTC.

This chain uses TRBV24-1 with TRBJ2-7; 10 nucleotides line up with TRBD2. V shed 1 base, J shed 4 bases, and the junction held 9 bases outside the gene matches. CDR3 length: 17 residues. Germline CDR1 and CDR2: KGHDR and SFDVKD. CDR3 DNA sequence: TGTGCCACCAGTGATTTAAGACGGCTAGCGGGAGAATACGAGCAGTACTTC. Its translation is CATSDLRRLAGEYEQYF.

This chain connects TRBV27 to TRBJ1-1, with D possibly being TRBD1 (6 bases). Deletions cut 0 bases from V and 4 bases from J, with 12 bases between. The CDR3 has 15 residues. Germline V gives CDR1 MNHEY, CDR2 SMNVEV (reference sequence). The CDR3 DNA reads TGTGCCAGCAGTTTATCCCCCAGGGGACCCACTGAAGCTTTCTTT. Its protein product is CASSLSPRGPTEAFF.